These 21 T cell receptor beta chains originate from one sample sequenced in a study of blood T cells in healthy people across ages. Through a sample-barcoded 5' primer and a J-beta primer mix, a second PCR was run for roughly 7 to 11 cycles. MiXCR, applied by TCRdb to the 5' RACE reads, yields one record per CDR3 protein. Counted here are about 1.4 million distinct CDR3 sequences, approximately 63% occurring once; the ten biggest clones make up 6.7%. Sequenced sample: blood. The source is a man aged 18 to 30 in good health.

This clonotype was seen a single time. This sequence joins TRBV12-3 or TRBV12-4 and TRBJ2-2; D is unclear. V was shortened by 3 bases and J by 2 bases, with 13 bases between the two germline ends. This CDR3 region has 16 residues. CDR3 amino acids: CASSFLPPQNTGELFF. The DNA of the CDR3 is TGTGCCAGCAGTTTTCTTCCCCCTCAAAACACCGGGGAGCTGTTTTTT.

The chain employs TRBV20-1 and TRBJ1-2; D is unclear. V was pared by 3 bases and J by 7 bases, with 12 bases between. This CDR3 comprises 12 residues. Germline-derived CDR1 and CDR2 are DFQATT and SNEGSKA (reference sequence). This CDR3 is CSASNPSLGYTF. CDR3 bases: TGCAGTGCTAGCAATCCCAGTCTTGGCTACACCTTC.

This clonotype was seen a few times. The chain has TRBV12-3 or TRBV12-4 and TRBJ1-2; D not certain. Trimming removed 5 bases from V and 3 bases from J, with 10 bases in between. The CDR3 spans 13 residues. The CDR3 reads CASSVRADYGYTF. Here the CDR3 DNA reads TGTGCCAGCAGTGTTAGGGCGGACTATGGCTACACCTTC.

The chain carries TRBV4-3 and TRBJ2-5; D ambiguous. Germline V lookup: CDR1 LGHNA, CDR2 YSLEER. This CDR3 is 15 amino acids long. The V gene lost 1 base and the J gene lost 5 bases, with 14 bases spanning the gap. CDR3 nucleotide sequence: TGCGCCAGCAGCCAAGTTATCGGGCGCAGGGAGACCCAGTACTTC. Protein product: CASSQVIGRRETQYF.

The rearrangement links TRBV7-9 to TRBJ2-5; D unresolved. The germline gives CDR1 SEHNR, CDR2 FQNEAQ (reference sequence). Deletions cut 2 bases from V and 0 bases from J, with 10 bases between. The CDR3 extends over 15 amino acids. The CDR3 here is CASSLNGGYQETQYF. Here the CDR3 DNA reads TGTGCCAGCAGCTTAAACGGCGGATACCAAGAGACCCAGTACTTC.

This clonotype was counted a few times. This rearrangement joins TRBV20-1 to TRBJ2-3; D tentatively reads TRBD1 or TRBD2 (5 bases each). The germline V and J ends were trimmed by 2 bases and 6 bases, with 24 bases remaining between them. The CDR3 length is 17 residues. CDR1 and CDR2 (germline): DFQATT, SNEGSKA (reference sequence). CDR3 sequence: CSARRFLRDLLADTQYF. In nucleotides, the CDR3 is TGCAGTGCTAGACGCTTCCTCCGGGACCTTCTGGCTGATACGCAGTATTTT.

This clonotype has only a few counts. The chain recombines TRBV29-1 with TRBJ1-2, with TRBD1 matching 7 bases. This CDR3 spans 15 amino acids. V lost 6 bases to trimming and J lost 1 base; unmatched junction nucleotides: 11. CDR1 and CDR2 (germline): SQVTM, ANQGSEA. DNA of the CDR3: TGCAGCGTGGGGGGTCTGACAGGGAATAACTATGGCTACACCTTC. Translation gives CSVGGLTGNNYGYTF.

This clonotype is a singleton in its sample. The CDR3 here is CSARGPSQGYSYEQYF. CDR3 DNA sequence: TGCAGTGCTAGAGGCCCGAGTCAGGGATATTCCTACGAGCAGTACTTC. V gene TRBV20-1 combines with J gene TRBJ2-7, with a tentative D call TRBD1 (5 bases). Germline V lookup: CDR1 DFQATT, CDR2 SNEGSKA (reference sequence). CDR3 length equals 16 residues. Trimming took 1 base from V and 1 from J, leaving 17 bases between them.

The V and J genes are TRBV12-5 and TRBJ1-2, with D possibly matching TRBD1 (5 bases). V dropped 5 bases and J dropped 6 bases, with 16 bases sitting between them. This CDR3 comprises 14 residues. The V gene's germline CDR1 is LGHNT and CDR2 FRNRAP. This chain's CDR3 is CASGPLMAGDGYTF. Written as DNA, the CDR3 is TGTGCTAGTGGTCCCCTCATGGCGGGGGATGGCTACACCTTC.

The J gene is TRBJ1-2, the V gene TRBV10-2; weak D call: TRBD1 (6 bases). CDR3 length equals 14 residues. The germline CDR1 and CDR2 sequences are WSHSY and SAAADI. V shed 2 bases and J shed 7 bases, with 14 bases lying between them. This CDR3 reads CASSEIQGAGGYTF. The CDR3 coding sequence is TGCGCCAGCAGTGAGATACAGGGAGCTGGTGGCTACACCTTC.

The V and J genes are TRBV5-1 and TRBJ2-1, with a tentative D call TRBD1 (6 bases). The CDR3 is 16 residues long. The V end was cut by 7 bases, the J end by 2 bases, with 19 bases between. Germline loops: CDR1 SGHRS, CDR2 YFSETQ. The CDR3 coding sequence is TGCGCCAGCCGAGGATTGGGGGCTGGGACCTACAATGAGCAGTTCTTC. It translates to CASRGLGAGTYNEQFF.

This rearrangement joins TRBV27 to TRBJ1-6; D ambiguous. CDR3 length: 13 residues. Looked up from germline, CDR1 is MNHEY and CDR2 is SMNVEV (reference sequence). Trimming took off 6 bases at V and 8 bases at J, with 11 bases between the two ends. In DNA form, the CDR3 reads TGTGCCAGCAGCCGACGACGGTATTCACCCCTCCACTTT. It yields the protein CASSRRRYSPLHF.

This clonotype was seen a few times. The J gene is TRBJ2-1, the V gene TRBV6-5; D is uncertain. Germline V gene sequence: CDR1 MNHEY, CDR2 SVGAGI. Trimming left V 2 bases short and J 1 base short, with 9 bases between. The CDR3 loop spans 15 amino acids. CDR3 residues: CASSYRALSYNEQFF. CDR3 sequence (DNA): TGTGCCAGCAGTTACCGAGCTTTGTCCTACAATGAGCAGTTCTTC.

The rearrangement uses TRBV20-1 and TRBJ1-6; 7 bases map to TRBD1. V shed 3 bases and J 0 bases; nucleotides not matched to a gene: 5. Germline V gene data show CDR1 as DFQATT and CDR2 as SNEGSKA (reference sequence). The CDR3 covers 16 residues. The CDR3 sequence is CSASPTGFSYNSPLHF. CDR3 sequence (DNA): TGCAGTGCTAGCCCGACAGGGTTCTCCTATAATTCACCCCTCCACTTT.

The chain recombines TRBV4-1 with TRBJ2-4; a weak D match, TRBD2 (5 bases). The end of the DNA fits TRBJ2-5 better, so the J call may be wrong. In germline, CDR1 is MGHRA, CDR2 YSYEKL. This CDR3 is 15 amino acids long. The CDR3 loop is CASSQGSYVQETQYF. The CDR3 nucleotides are TGCGCCAGCAGCCAGGGGAGTTACGTACAAGAGACCCAGTACTTC.

This sequence joins TRBV20-1 and TRBJ2-7; no firm D call. The CDR3 spans 13 residues. Germline V CDR1 and CDR2: DFQATT, SNEGSKA (reference sequence). The V end lost 2 bases, the J end lost 0 bases, and 8 bases lay between the germline ends. The CDR3 DNA is TGCAGTGCTAGACCTCAGAGCTCCTACGAGCAGTACTTC. Amino acids: CSARPQSSYEQYF.

This sequence joins TRBV7-9 and TRBJ1-1, with a tentative D call TRBD1 (5 bases). Trimming shortened V by 0 bases and J by 3 bases, and 11 bases separated the two germline ends. CDR3 length: 15 amino acids. Germline CDR1 reads SEHNR; CDR2 reads FQNEAQ (reference sequence). CDR3 bases: TGTGCCAGCAGCTTAGCCCCGGCAGGGCACACTGAAGCTTTCTTT. Protein sequence: CASSLAPAGHTEAFF. Combining the CDR3 with reference TRBV7-9 and TRBJ1-1 gives the whole variable domain DTGVSQNPRHKITKRGQNVTFRCDPISEHNRLYWYRQTLGQGPEFLTYFQNEAQLEKSRLLSDRFSAERPKGSFSTLEIQRTEQGDSAMYLCASSLAPAGHTEAFFGQGTRLTVV.

This rearrangement joins TRBV20-1 to TRBJ2-3, with D uncertain. The germline V gene has CDR1 DFQATT and CDR2 SNEGSKA (reference sequence). The CDR3 loop spans 11 amino acids. V lost 5 bases, J lost 4 bases, and 7 bases lay in between. The CDR3 protein is CSALDSDTQYF. DNA for the CDR3: TGCAGTGCTCTAGATTCAGATACGCAGTATTTT.

This clonotype has only a few counts. The V gene is TRBV7-9, the J gene TRBJ1-5; D is undetermined. This CDR3 is built from 13 residues. Trimming took 3 bases from V and 6 from J, leaving 9 bases between them. CDR1 and CDR2 from the germline V gene are SEHNR and FQNEAQ (reference sequence). The DNA of the CDR3 is TGTGCCAGCAGCTTCGGTTTAGGTCAGCCCCAGCATTTT. Amino acids: CASSFGLGQPQHF. Drawing the rest from reference TRBV7-9 and TRBJ1-5, the complete variable domain is DTGVSQNPRHKITKRGQNVTFRCDPISEHNRLYWYRQTLGQGPEFLTYFQNEAQLEKSRLLSDRFSAERPKGSFSTLEIQRTEQGDSAMYLCASSFGLGQPQHFGDGTRLSIL.

This chain joins TRBV7-9 and TRBJ2-1; D possibly uses TRBD1 or TRBD2 (5 bases each). CDR1 is SEHNR, CDR2 FQNEAQ, per germline (reference sequence). CDR3 size: 16 residues. The germline V and J ends were trimmed by 4 bases and 7 bases, with 20 bases remaining between them. CDR3 nucleotides: TGTGCCAGCAGCTCCGACTGGGGTCTGGGGGAAAATGAGCAGTTCTTC. Protein sequence: CASSSDWGLGENEQFF. Together with reference TRBV7-9 and TRBJ2-1, the CDR3 gives the full variable domain: DTGVSQNPRHKITKRGQNVTFRCDPISEHNRLYWYRQTLGQGPEFLTYFQNEAQLEKSRLLSDRFSAERPKGSFSTLEIQRTEQGDSAMYLCASSSDWGLGENEQFFGPGTRLTVL.

The V and J genes are TRBV2 and TRBJ2-7; 9 bases are shared with TRBD1. Matching the DNA end better, TRBJ2-5 makes the J call doubtful. The CDR3 has 14 amino acids. From germline, CDR1 is SNHLY and CDR2 FYNNEI. CDR3 loop: CASSRGTGYETQYF. CDR3 sequence (DNA): TGTGCCAGCAGTCGCGGGACAGGGTACGAGACCCAGTACTTC.